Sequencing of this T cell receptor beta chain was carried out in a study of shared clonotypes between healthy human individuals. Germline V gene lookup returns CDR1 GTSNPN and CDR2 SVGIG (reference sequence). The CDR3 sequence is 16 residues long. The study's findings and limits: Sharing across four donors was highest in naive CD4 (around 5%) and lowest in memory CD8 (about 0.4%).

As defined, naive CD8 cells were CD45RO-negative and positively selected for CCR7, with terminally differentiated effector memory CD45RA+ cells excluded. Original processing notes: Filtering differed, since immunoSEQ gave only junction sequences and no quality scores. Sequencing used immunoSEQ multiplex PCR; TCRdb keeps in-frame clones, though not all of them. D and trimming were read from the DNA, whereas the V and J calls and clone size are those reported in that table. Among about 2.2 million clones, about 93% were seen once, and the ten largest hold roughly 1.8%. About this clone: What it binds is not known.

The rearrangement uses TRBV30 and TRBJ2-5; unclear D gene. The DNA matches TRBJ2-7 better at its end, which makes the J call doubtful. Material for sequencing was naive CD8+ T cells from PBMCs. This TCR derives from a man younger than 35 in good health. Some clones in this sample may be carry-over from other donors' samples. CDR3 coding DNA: TGTGCCTGGAGTGTACGTTGGATTTCATCAGGCTACGAGCAGTACTTC. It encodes CAWSVRWISSGYEQYF.